This T cell receptor (beta chain) was captured in a study of Ad26.COV2.S vaccination and SARS-CoV-2 variants. Study-wide context: Donor had been placed in the Ad26.COV2.S arm of the COV1001 trial. Participants got Ad26.COV2.S intramuscularly, once or twice 56 days apart.

With 0 bases removed from V and 10 bases from J, the gap between germline ends came to 13 bases. The CDR3 totals 15 residues. Germline CDR1 is MGHRA and CDR2 is YSYEKL. Regarding the study as a whole: Assessments of TCR breadth and depth may have underestimated the total T cell responses.

Treatment meaning: some 20 received Ad26.COV2.S at low or high dose, single or two shots; 5 received placebo; per-sample allocation not given. Sampling was performed 63 days after the first vaccine or placebo injection. The shot given was an Ad26 vector that makes Wuhan-strain SARS-CoV-2 spike. As regards this clone: Its antigen remains unknown.

The repertoire was sequenced with immunoSEQ multiplex PCR; TCRdb's copy has only in-frame clones and lacks some. The sample has about 350,000 clones, 86% seen once. This clonotype was obtained from a person aged 18-65 years who received the Ad26.COV2.S COVID-19 vaccine or a placebo. V usage is TRBV4-1 and J usage is TRBJ1-6; D gene unclear. The sequences come from peripheral blood, collected in a trial of Ad26.COV2.S vaccine versus placebo. CDR3 bases: TGCGCCAGCAGCCAAGATACCGGGATGGGATCACCCCTCCACTTT. Its translation is CASSQDTGMGSPLHF.